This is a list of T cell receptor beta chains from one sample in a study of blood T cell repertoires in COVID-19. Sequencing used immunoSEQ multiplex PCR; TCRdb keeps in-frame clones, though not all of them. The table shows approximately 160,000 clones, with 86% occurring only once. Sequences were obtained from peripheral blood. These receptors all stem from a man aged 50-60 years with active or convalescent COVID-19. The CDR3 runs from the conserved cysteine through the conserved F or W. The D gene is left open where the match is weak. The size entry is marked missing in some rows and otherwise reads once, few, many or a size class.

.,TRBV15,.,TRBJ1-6,CATSKSGTYNSPLHF,TGTGCCACCAGCAAGTCAGGGACTTATAATTCACCCCTCCACTTT
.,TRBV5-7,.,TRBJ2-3,CASSFPRWRGRTDTQYF,TGTGCCAGCAGCTTCCCGCGCTGGCGGGGGCGCACAGATACGCAGTATTTT
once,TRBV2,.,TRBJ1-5,CASSGTISSNQPQHF,TGTGCCAGCAGTGGGACAATAAGCAGTAATCAGCCCCAGCATTTT
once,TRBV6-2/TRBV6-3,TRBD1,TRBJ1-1,CASSPLGQPEAFF,TGTGCCAGCAGTCCCCTGGGACAGCCTGAAGCTTTCTTT
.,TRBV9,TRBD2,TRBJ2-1,CASSVEPWGTSYNEQFF,TGTGCCAGCAGCGTAGAGCCCTGGGGGACTAGCTACAATGAGCAGTTCTTC
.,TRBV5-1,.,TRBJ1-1,CASSLGRLNTEAFF,TGCGCCAGCAGCTTGGGACGACTGAACACTGAAGCCTTCTTT
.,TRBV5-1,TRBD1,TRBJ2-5,CASSNQGVKETQYF,TGCGCCAGCAGTAACCAGGGGGTAAAAGAGACCCAGTACTTC
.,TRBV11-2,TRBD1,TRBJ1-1,CASSPTGVGEAFF,TGTGCCAGCAGCCCAACAGGGGTTGGTGAAGCTTTCTTT
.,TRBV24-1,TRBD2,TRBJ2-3,CATSDSSGTSGRNTQYF,TGTGCCACCAGTGATTCGTCCGGGACTAGCGGGAGGAATACGCAGTATTTT
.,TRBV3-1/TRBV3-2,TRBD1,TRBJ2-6,CASSQDRPRKTGVNVLTF,TGTGCCAGCAGCCAAGATAGACCGCGCAAGACAGGGGTTAACGTCCTGACTTTC
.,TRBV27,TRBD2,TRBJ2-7,CASRASGRYEQYF,TGTGCCAGCAGGGCCAGCGGGAGGTACGAGCAGTACTTC
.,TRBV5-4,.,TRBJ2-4,CASSLPIEGDIQYF,TGTGCCAGCAGCTTGCCTATCGAGGGGGACATTCAGTACTTC
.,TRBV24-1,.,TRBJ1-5,CATSDSVSQPQHF,TGTGCCACCAGTGATTCCGTTAGTCAGCCCCAGCATTTT
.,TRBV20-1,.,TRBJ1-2,CSVPVGSGYTF,TGCAGTGTCCCGGTGGGCAGTGGCTACACCTTC
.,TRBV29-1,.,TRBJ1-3,CSVLRSGNTIYF,TGCAGCGTTTTGCGCTCTGGAAACACCATATATTTT
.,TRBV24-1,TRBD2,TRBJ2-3,CATKHSSGNTDTQYF,TGTGCCACCAAACACTCTAGCGGGAATACAGATACGCAGTATTTT
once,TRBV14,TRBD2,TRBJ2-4,CASSQFFAGRGGPSEAKNIQYF,TGTGCCAGCAGCCAATTTTTCGCTGGGCGGGGGGGCCCCTCCGAAGCCAAAAACATTCAGTACTTC
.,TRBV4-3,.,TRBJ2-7,CASSQGTQNYEQYF,TGCGCCAGCAGCCAAGGAACACAGAACTACGAGCAGTACTTC
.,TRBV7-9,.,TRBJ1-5,CASSLALTTQADQPQHF,TGTGCCAGCAGCTTAGCACTCACAACGCAGGCTGATCAGCCCCAGCATTTT
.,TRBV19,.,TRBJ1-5,CASSIYRDNQPQHF,TGTGCCAGTAGTATATACAGGGACAATCAGCCCCAGCATTTT
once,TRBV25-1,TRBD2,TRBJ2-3,CASSESFAGVSDTQYF,TGTGCCAGCAGTGAAAGCTTTGCGGGAGTATCTGATACGCAGTATTTT
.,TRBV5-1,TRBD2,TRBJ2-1,CASSKGLDPNEQFF,TGCGCCAGCAGCAAGGGACTAGATCCCAATGAGCAGTTCTTC